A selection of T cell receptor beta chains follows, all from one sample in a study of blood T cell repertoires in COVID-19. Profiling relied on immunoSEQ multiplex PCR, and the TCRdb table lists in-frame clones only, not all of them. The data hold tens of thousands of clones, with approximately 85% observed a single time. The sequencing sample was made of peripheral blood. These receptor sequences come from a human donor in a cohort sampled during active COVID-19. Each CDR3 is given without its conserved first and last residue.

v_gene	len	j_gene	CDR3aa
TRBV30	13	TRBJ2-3	AWSFSGSSTDTQY
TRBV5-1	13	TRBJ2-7	ASSLTVWGSDEQY
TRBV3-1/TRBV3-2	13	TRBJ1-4	ASSQMTGAGEKLF
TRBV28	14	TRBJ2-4	ASRRWRDLAVNIQY
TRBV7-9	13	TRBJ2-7	ASSPPLAGHVVTY
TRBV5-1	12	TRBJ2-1	ASSAGEANAAQF
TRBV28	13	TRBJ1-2	ASTIGGQLNYGYT
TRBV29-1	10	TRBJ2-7	SVASTGVEQY
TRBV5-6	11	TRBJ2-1	ASSKDRGNEQF
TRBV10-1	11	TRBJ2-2	ASSSQGSGELF
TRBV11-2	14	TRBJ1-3	ASSSNPTGVGNTIY
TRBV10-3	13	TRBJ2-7	AISEGQIGSYEQY
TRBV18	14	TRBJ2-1	ASSPSTGGSYNEQF
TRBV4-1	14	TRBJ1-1	ASSPPSQGAWTEAF
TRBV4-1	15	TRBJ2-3	ASSHPTPSGKGDTQY
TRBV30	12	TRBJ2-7	AWSVRYSSYEQY
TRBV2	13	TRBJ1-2	ASKRGDSSNYGYT
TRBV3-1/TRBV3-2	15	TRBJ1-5	ASSQGGKKYSNQPQH